This T cell receptor beta chain appears in the sequencing data of a study of T cells after yellow fever vaccination. From germline, CDR1 is DFQATT and CDR2 SNEGSKA (reference sequence). With 0 bases removed from V and 8 bases from J, the gap between germline ends came to 13 bases. This CDR3 spans 13 amino acids. Each CDR3 protein is one row after TCRdb ran MiXCR on the 5' RACE reads. The sample consists of some 120,000 distinct CDR3 sequences, almost 9% of them appearing once. General study findings and limits: At about 97% for CD4 and 70% to 90% for CD8, most primary-vaccination clones showed up again after the booster.

This clonotype was detected ten times or more. What it binds is not known. This chain connects TRBV20-1 to TRBJ1-1, with D hard to call. The TCR originated in a young man who received the YFV17D yellow fever vaccine. The sequenced sample was CD8+ T cells sorted from PBMCs, obtained on the day of the yellow fever booster vaccination. The CDR3 reads CSARDPGRAEAFF. The CDR3 DNA is TGCAGTGCTAGAGATCCGGGCCGGGCAGAAGCTTTCTTT.